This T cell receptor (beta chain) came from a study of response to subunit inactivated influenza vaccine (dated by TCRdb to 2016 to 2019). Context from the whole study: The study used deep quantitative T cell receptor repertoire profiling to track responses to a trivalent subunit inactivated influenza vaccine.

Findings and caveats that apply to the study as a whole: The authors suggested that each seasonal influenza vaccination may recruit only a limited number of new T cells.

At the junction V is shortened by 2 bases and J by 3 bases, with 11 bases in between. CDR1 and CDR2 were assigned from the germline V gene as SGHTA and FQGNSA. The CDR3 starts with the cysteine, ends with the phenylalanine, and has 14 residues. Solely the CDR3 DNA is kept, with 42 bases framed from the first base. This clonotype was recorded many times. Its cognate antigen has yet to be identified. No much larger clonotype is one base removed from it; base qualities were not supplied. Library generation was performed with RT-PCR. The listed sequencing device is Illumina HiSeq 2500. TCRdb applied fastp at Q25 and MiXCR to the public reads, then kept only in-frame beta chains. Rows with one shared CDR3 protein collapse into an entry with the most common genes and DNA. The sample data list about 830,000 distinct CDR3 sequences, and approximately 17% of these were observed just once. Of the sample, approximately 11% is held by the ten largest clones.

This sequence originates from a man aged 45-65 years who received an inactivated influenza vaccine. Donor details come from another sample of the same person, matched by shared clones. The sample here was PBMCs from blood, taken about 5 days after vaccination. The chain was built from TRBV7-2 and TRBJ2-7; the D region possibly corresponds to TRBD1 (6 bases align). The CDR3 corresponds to CASSLNRVFYEQYF. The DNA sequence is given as TGTGCCAGCAGCTTAAACAGGGTCTTCTACGAGCAGTACTTC.